The 19 T cell receptor beta chains listed next were all sequenced from one sample in a study of tissue T cells after allogeneic stem cell transplantation. Measured with immunoSEQ multiplex PCR; TCRdb has only the in-frame clones, and not every one. The sample includes approximately 50,000 clones, around 72% of them seen just once. Sequencing was done on a sample of sorted cells pooled from one or two spleens. The receptor source for this set is a pool of C57BL/6 mice in good health.

As concerns this clone: Gene names denote mouse genes. The read is 1 residue too short to cover the CDR3 end, so that end is filled in from the germline J gene. This CDR3 is also generated by other DNA sequences in the sample. The chain has TRBV13-2 and TRBJ1-4, with D hard to call. Germline CDR1 reads NNHNN; CDR2 reads SYGAGS (reference sequence). The V gene lost 0 bases and the J gene lost 0 bases, with 3 bases spanning the gap. This CDR3 spans 14 amino acids. The covered CDR3 bases are TGTGCCAGCGGTGATGCATTTTCCAACGAAAGATTATTT. Amino acid sequence: CASGDAFSNERLF. The full-length CDR3 reads as CASGDAFSNERLFF.

Details on this clone: Mouse germline and gene names are used. The read terminates 1 residue ahead of where the CDR3 ends, so the germline J gene completes it. This chain joins TRBV3 and TRBJ2-7, with D unclear. Trimming pared 5 bases from V and 0 bases from J, leaving 5 bases between. The V gene's germline CDR1 is SNHLY and CDR2 FYNGKV (reference sequence). The CDR3 is 12 residues long. Here the CDR3 reads CASSPASYEQYF. The sequenced part of the CDR3 DNA is TGTGCCAGCAGCCCGGCCTCCTATGAACAGTAC.

There are a few counts of this clone. Genes and germline come from the mouse. The read finishes 1 residue shy of the CDR3 end, and the germline J gene is used to complete it. J is TRBJ1-5 and V is TRBV19; maybe TRBD1 (5 bases). The CDR3 totals 14 residues. Germline V lookup: CDR1 FNHDT, CDR2 SITEND (reference sequence). V dropped 4 bases and J dropped 2 bases, with 10 bases sitting between them. Incomplete CDR3 DNA: TGTGCCAGCAGTTCTCAGGGTGACAACCAGGCTCCGCTT. This encodes CASSSQGDNQAPL. The CDR3 in full is CASSSQGDNQAPLF.

In regard to this clone: Gene names follow the mouse nomenclature. Incomplete CDR3 DNA: TGTGCCAGCAGTGAGTGGGGGTCCGCAAACTCCGACTACACC. This encodes CASSEWGSANSDYT. The full-length CDR3 reads as CASSEWGSANSDYTF. The genes are TRBV13-3 and TRBJ1-2; D is possibly TRBD1 (5 bases). The observed sequence ends 1 residue before the CDR3 terminus, with the missing tail filled in from the germline J gene. The CDR3 has 15 amino acids. V lost 2 bases and J lost 0, with 11 bases in between. The germline CDR1 and CDR2 sequences are NNHDY and SYVADS.

A note on this clone: Each gene name is a mouse one. The CDR3 is cut off 1 residue early in the read; its end comes from the germline J gene. This chain joins TRBV13-2 and TRBJ2-5, with TRBD2 as a possible D gene (9 bases). The CDR3 is 16 amino acids. Trimming removed 2 bases from V and 3 bases from J, with 16 bases in between. Germline V CDR1 and CDR2: NNHNN, SYGAGS (reference sequence). This CDR3 reads CASGDRGLGGQDTQYF. The CDR3 DNA, read in part, is TGTGCCAGCGGTGACAGGGGGCTGGGGGGGCAAGACACCCAGTAC.

On this clone: Gene names and germline refer to mouse. The read falls 1 residue short of the CDR3 end, and the missing part is taken from the germline J gene. The rearrangement links TRBV16 to TRBJ1-3; the D is unclear. V lost 3 bases and J 0 bases, leaving 9 bases between the germline ends. Germline loops: CDR1 SGHSA, CDR2 FRNQAP. The CDR3 covers 15 residues. CDR3 DNA (partial): TGTGCAAGCAGCTTCCCCCCCCGTTCTGGAAATACGCTCTAT. This encodes CASSFPPRSGNTLY. The full CDR3 sequence reads CASSFPPRSGNTLYF.

Comment on this clone: Gene and germline names: mouse. Other DNA variants within this sample encode the same CDR3. The CDR3 protein is CASSLGQNNQAPLF. The CDR3 DNA, read in part, is TGTGCCAGCAGCTTAGGGCAAAACAACCAGGCTCCGCTT. The chain is built from TRBV3 and TRBJ1-5, with D unresolved. The CDR3 end lies 1 residue beyond the end of the read and is filled in from the germline J gene. V lost 1 base, J lost 1 base, and 5 bases lay in between. The germline V gene encodes CDR1 SNHLY and CDR2 FYNGKV (reference sequence). The CDR3 length is 14 residues.

Remarks on this clone: Mouse gene names apply. The read stops 1 residue short of the end of the CDR3; the missing end is completed from the germline J gene. The same CDR3 arises from other DNA sequences in this sample as well. The chain carries TRBV16 and TRBJ1-1, with D hard to call. Germline V gene lookup returns CDR1 SGHSA and CDR2 FRNQAP. The CDR3 runs to 14 residues. The V end lost 0 bases, the J end lost 0 bases, and 5 bases lay between the germline ends. The sequenced part of the CDR3 DNA is TGTGCAAGCAGCTTAGAGGGTGCAAACACAGAAGTCTTC. Translating it yields CASSLEGANTEVF. The entire CDR3 protein reads CASSLEGANTEVFF.

Only one count was recorded for this clone. Gene labels here are mouse ones. The read halts 1 residue ahead of the CDR3 end, with the missing end drawn from the germline J gene. V and J are TRBV13-2 and TRBJ1-1; 7 bases line up with TRBD1. This CDR3 is built from 14 residues. V shed 3 bases and J 4 bases; nucleotides not matched to a gene: 6. Germline lookup yields CDR1 NNHNN and CDR2 SYGAGS (reference sequence). The CDR3 here is CASGVDRVGTEVFF. The sequenced part of the CDR3 DNA is TGTGCCAGCGGTGTTGACAGGGTTGGCACAGAAGTCTTC.

Worth noting for this clone: The gene symbols are mouse symbols. Other DNA sequences of this sample code for an identical CDR3. The CDR3 region is CASSQGTANSDYTF. CDR3 bases read: TGTGCCAGCAGCCAAGGGACAGCAAACTCCGACTACACC. The chain links TRBV5 to TRBJ1-2; D is possibly TRBD1 (6 bases). The CDR3 goes on 1 residue after the read ends, and that part is filled in from the germline J gene. Deletions cut 1 base from V and 0 bases from J, with 6 bases between. Germline CDR1 and CDR2: LGHNA and YNLKQL (reference sequence). The CDR3 covers 14 residues.

Note on this clone: These gene names are mouse names. The DNA ends 1 residue before the CDR3 does, and the rest of the CDR3 is filled in from the germline J gene. The genes are TRBV13-2 and TRBJ2-5; the match to TRBD2 covers 10 bases. Germline lookup yields CDR1 NNHNN and CDR2 SYGAGS (reference sequence). The V gene end was trimmed by 2 bases and the J gene end by 5 bases; junction bases not matched to a gene: 2. There are 14 residues in the CDR3. The CDR3 loop reads CASGDWGGRDTQYF. The part of the CDR3 DNA that was read is TGTGCCAGCGGTGACTGGGGGGGCAGAGACACCCAGTAC.

Comments on this clone: Gene names denote mouse genes. The observed sequence ends 1 residue before the CDR3 terminus, with the missing tail filled in from the germline J gene. The chain uses TRBV13-2 and TRBJ2-1; 14 bases line up with TRBD2. This CDR3 comprises 17 residues. The V gene end was trimmed by 2 bases and the J gene end by 0 bases; junction bases not matched to a gene: 1. Germline lookup yields CDR1 NNHNN and CDR2 SYGAGS (reference sequence). CDR3: CASGEGLGGRNYAEQFF. The CDR3 bases that were read are TGTGCCAGCGGTGAGGGACTGGGGGGGCGTAACTATGCTGAGCAGTTC.

On this clone: Mouse germline and gene names are used. The read comes to an end 1 residue before the CDR3 does, leaving the germline J gene to fill in the end. V gene TRBV5 combines with J gene TRBJ2-7; TRBD1 aligns across 9 bases. Germline loops: CDR1 LGHNA, CDR2 YNLKQL (reference sequence). This CDR3 is built from 14 residues. The V and J ends lost 0 bases and 6 bases, in that order; junction bases with no gene match: 3. The CDR3 loop reads CASSQERTGVEQYF. CDR3 DNA, as far as it was read: TGTGCCAGCAGCCAAGAACGGACAGGGGTTGAACAGTAC.

This clone has just a few counts. The gene names given are mouse names. The CDR3 bases that were read are TGTGCAAGCAGCTTAGACAGGGAGGAACAGTAC. Its protein product is CASSLDREEQY. The CDR3 as a whole reads CASSLDREEQYF. The chain joins TRBV16 to TRBJ2-7; perhaps TRBD1 as D (5 bases). The read ends 1 residue shy of where the CDR3 ends; the end is completed using the germline J gene. The length of the CDR3 is 12 residues. V lost 0 bases to trimming and J lost 7 bases, with 7 bases between them. Looked up from germline, CDR1 is SGHSA and CDR2 is FRNQAP.

Remarks on this clone: Genes and germline come from the mouse. Read data end 1 residue before the CDR3 end; the end is taken from the germline J gene. The rearrangement joins TRBV31 to TRBJ2-3; D possibly corresponds to TRBD1 (5 bases). This CDR3 region has 14 residues. Germline values: CDR1 GKSSPN, CDR2 SITVG. Trimming stripped 1 base from V and 0 bases from J, with 8 bases between. CDR3 amino acids: CAWSPQGSAETLYF. Partial CDR3 DNA: TGTGCCTGGAGTCCCCAGGGTAGTGCAGAAACGCTGTAT.

Notes on this clone: The listed genes are named as in mouse. Incomplete CDR3 DNA: TGTGCCTGGAGTCAAGGGGGTGACACAGAAGTCTTC. It yields the protein CAWSQGGDTEVF. The CDR3 in full is CAWSQGGDTEVFF. The gene calls are TRBV31 and TRBJ1-1; the D gene is possibly TRBD1 (6 bases). The read gets to within 1 residue of the CDR3 end, and the germline J gene fills in the rest. The length of the CDR3 is 13 residues. The V and J ends lost 1 base and 3 bases respectively, with 9 bases between them. Per germline, CDR1 GKSSPN and CDR2 SITVG.

A few counts support this clone. The genes and germline here are from mouse. Sequencing ends 1 residue short of the CDR3 end; the germline J gene provides the rest. This chain connects TRBV19 to TRBJ2-1; no reliable D call. The CDR3 extends over 10 amino acids. Germline loops: CDR1 FNHDT, CDR2 SITEND (reference sequence). V lost 5 bases to trimming and J lost 10 bases, with 7 bases between them. The CDR3 loop reads CASRGREQFF. The CDR3 DNA, read in part, is TGTGCCAGCAGAGGGAGGGAGCAGTTC.

Comment on this clone: Gene names denote mouse genes. The read is 1 residue too short to cover the CDR3 end, so that end is filled in from the germline J gene. The rearrangement joins TRBV13-3 to TRBJ2-5, with TRBD1 matching 7 bases. J was trimmed by 3 bases and V by 0 bases; bases with no gene match: 1. The CDR3 has 14 amino acids. The germline V gene encodes CDR1 NNHDY and CDR2 SYVADS. Partial CDR3 DNA: TGTGCCAGCAGTGATGTGGGACAGCAAGACACCCAGTAC. Its protein product is CASSDVGQQDTQY. The CDR3 in full is CASSDVGQQDTQYF.

A remark on this clone: Mouse names are used for the genes. The read finishes 1 residue shy of the CDR3 end, and the germline J gene is used to complete it. V and J are TRBV19 and TRBJ2-2; D might be TRBD1 (6 bases). V was pared by 2 bases and J by 2 bases, with 10 bases between. The CDR3 length is 15 residues. CDR1 and CDR2 from the germline V gene are FNHDT and SITEND (reference sequence). CDR3 loop: CASSIRRGNTGQLYF. The CDR3 bases that were read are TGTGCCAGCAGTATTCGCAGGGGCAACACCGGGCAGCTCTAC.